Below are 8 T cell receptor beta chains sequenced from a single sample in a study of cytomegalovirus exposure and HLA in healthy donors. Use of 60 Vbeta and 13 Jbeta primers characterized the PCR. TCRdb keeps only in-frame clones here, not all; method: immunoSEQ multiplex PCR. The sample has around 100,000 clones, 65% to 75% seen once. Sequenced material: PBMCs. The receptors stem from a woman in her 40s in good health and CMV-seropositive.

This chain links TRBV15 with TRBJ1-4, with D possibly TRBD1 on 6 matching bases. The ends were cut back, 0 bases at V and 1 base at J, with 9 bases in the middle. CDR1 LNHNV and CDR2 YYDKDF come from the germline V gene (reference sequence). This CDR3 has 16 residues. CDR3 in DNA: TGTGCCACCAGCAGAGATAGGGGGAGAACTAATGAAAAACTGTTTTTT. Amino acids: CATSRDRGRTNEKLFF.

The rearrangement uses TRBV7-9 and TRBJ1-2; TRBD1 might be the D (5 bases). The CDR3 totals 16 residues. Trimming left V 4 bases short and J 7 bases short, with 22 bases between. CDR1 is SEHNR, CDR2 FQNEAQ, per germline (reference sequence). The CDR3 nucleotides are TGTGCCAGCAGCTCCGGCGGGATTGCAGGGACGAGTGGCTACACCTTC. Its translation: CASSSGGIAGTSGYTF.

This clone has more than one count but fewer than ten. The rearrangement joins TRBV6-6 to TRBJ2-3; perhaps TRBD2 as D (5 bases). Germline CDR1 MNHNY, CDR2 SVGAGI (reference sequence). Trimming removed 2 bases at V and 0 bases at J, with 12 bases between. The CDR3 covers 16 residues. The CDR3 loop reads CASSYEDGESTDTQYF. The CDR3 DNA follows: TGTGCCAGCAGTTACGAGGACGGGGAAAGCACAGATACGCAGTATTTT.

The CDR3 region has the DNA TGTGCCAGCAGTGAATATAGGGGGGGGACGAACACCGGGGAGCTGTTTTTT. This encodes CASSEYRGGTNTGELFF. The chain combines TRBV2 with TRBJ2-2; D is perhaps TRBD2 (7 bases). This CDR3 has 17 amino acids. V was pared by 2 bases and J by 0 bases, with 13 bases between. Germline V lookup: CDR1 SNHLY, CDR2 FYNNEI.

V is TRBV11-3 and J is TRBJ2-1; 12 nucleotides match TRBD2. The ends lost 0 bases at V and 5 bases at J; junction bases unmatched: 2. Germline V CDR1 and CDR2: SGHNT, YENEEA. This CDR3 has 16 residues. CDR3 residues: CASSLELAGGNNEQFF. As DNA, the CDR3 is TGTGCCAGCAGCTTAGAACTAGCGGGAGGTAACAATGAGCAGTTCTTC.

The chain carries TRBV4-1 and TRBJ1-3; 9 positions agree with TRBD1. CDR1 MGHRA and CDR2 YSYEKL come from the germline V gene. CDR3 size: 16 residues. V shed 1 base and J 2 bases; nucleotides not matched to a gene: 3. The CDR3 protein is CASSQATGGAGNTIYF. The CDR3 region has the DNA TGCGCCAGCAGCCAAGCGACAGGGGGAGCTGGAAACACCATATATTTT.

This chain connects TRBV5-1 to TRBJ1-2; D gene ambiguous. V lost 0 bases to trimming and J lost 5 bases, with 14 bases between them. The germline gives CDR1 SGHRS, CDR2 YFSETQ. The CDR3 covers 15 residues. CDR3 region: CASSLVVGETYGYTF. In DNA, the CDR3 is TGCGCCAGCAGCTTGGTGGTCGGGGAAACTTATGGCTACACCTTC.

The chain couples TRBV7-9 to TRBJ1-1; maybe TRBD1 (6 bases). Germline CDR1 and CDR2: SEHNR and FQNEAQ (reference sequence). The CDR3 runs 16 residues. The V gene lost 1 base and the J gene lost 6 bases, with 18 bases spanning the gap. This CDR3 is CASSLVTGWRMAEAFF. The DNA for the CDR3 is TGTGCCAGCAGCTTAGTCACAGGGTGGCGGATGGCTGAAGCTTTCTTT. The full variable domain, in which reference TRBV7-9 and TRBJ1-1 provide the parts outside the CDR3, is DTGVSQNPRHKITKRGQNVTFRCDPISEHNRLYWYRQTLGQGPEFLTYFQNEAQLEKSRLLSDRFSAERPKGSFSTLEIQRTEQGDSAMYLCASSLVTGWRMAEAFFGQGTRLTVV.